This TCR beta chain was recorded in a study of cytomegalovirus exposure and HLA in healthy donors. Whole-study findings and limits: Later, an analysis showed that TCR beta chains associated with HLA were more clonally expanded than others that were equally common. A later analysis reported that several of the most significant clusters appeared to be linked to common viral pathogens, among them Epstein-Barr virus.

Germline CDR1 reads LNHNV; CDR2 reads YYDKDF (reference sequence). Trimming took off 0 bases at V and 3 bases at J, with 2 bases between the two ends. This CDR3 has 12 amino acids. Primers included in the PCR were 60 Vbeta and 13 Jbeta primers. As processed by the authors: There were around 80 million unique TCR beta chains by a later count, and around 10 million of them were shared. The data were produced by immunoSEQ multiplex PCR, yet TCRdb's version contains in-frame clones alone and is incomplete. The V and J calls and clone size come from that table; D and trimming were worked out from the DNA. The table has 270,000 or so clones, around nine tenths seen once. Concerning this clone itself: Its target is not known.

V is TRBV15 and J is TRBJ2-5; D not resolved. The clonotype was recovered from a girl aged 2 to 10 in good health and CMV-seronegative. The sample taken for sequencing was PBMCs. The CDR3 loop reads CATSRDKETQYF. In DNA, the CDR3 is TGTGCCACCAGCAGAGATAAAGAGACCCAGTACTTC.